This TCR beta chain came from a study of T cell changes during pregnancy in multiple sclerosis. Sequencing used immunoSEQ multiplex PCR; TCRdb keeps in-frame clones, though not all of them. The table records approximately 48,000 clones, 91% of them present only once. The sequenced sample was CD8+ T cells from peripheral blood mononuclear cells, obtained after pregnancy. The TCR sequence derives from a female donor with multiple sclerosis, enrolled in a pregnancy study.

CDR3 nucleotide sequence: TGTGCCAGCAGCCACCCCGGGGGCTCCTACGAGCAGTACTTC. It codes for CASSHPGGSYEQYF. V usage is TRBV5-8 and J usage is TRBJ2-7; a possible D gene is TRBD2 (6 bases). V was pared by 4 bases and J by 0 bases, with 11 bases between. CDR1 and CDR2 from the germline V gene are SGHTS and YDEGEE. The CDR3 runs 14 residues.